This TCR beta chain came from a study of shared clonotypes between healthy human individuals (TCRdb year 2020). About the full investigation: Two women and three men aged 18 to 49 years were included in the cohort. To increase sequencing depth and limit assay-specific biases, TCR repertoire library preparation and sequencing were carried out by different laboratories using diverse techniques. The study deeply sequenced blood TCR repertoires of about 5 healthy adults to estimate repertoire size and the extent of clonotype sharing between individuals. Each donor's leukapheresis produced roughly between about 0.8 and 10 billion PBMCs. Per donor, three plates each were used for CD4 naive and CD4 memory, two for CD8 naive, and one for CD8 memory.

Compared with germline, V lacks 4 bases and J lacks 8 bases; bases without a gene match: 11. Looking up the germline V gene yields CDR1 SGHDT and CDR2 YYEEEE. CDR3 length: 16 amino acids, cysteine to phenylalanine. The CDR3 DNA has 48 bases and is translated from base 1. TCR CDR3 regions were amplified from genomic DNA by multiplex PCR using the deep immunoSEQ assay. Extracted genomic DNA from each cell subset was distributed evenly across all wells of several immunoSEQ 96-well plates, and each plate was treated as a replicate. For sorted subsets, each replicate PCR was loaded with about 0.2 ug genomic DNA, equivalent to about 30,000 T cell genomes. Purified libraries were measured with a Qubit 3.0 fluorometer, size-checked on a Bioanalyzer 2100, and measured again with the KAPA Library Quantification kit. Every immunoSEQ 96-well plate was sequenced on a separate single-read 150-cycle Illumina NextSeq 550 flow cell. Concerning the study's data processing: Because only junctional sequences without quality scores were contained in the immunoSEQ output, filtering matching that applied to full-length reads could not be performed. Sequences were annotated with PyIR, a Python wrapper for IgBLAST v1.9, and V/J genes and CDR3 were assigned using IMGT germline references. Reads were filtered out if the reads had weak V/J assignments (E-value above 1e-6), no CDR3, stop codons, out-of-frame junctions, or ambiguous translated residues. V3J clonotypes were defined as sequences sharing the same inferred V gene, J gene, and CDR3 amino acid sequence. To compute the percentage overlap between repertoires, the number of shared unique clonotypes was divided by the size of the smaller repertoire. Richness of each repertoire was evaluated using RTK rarefaction, the Chao1 estimator, and Recon v2.1 estimates of unobserved clonotypes. Generation probabilities were computed with OLGA for all TCRbeta clonotypes obtained by the gDNA method from four donors. TCRdb mirrors the immuneACCESS table, restricted to in-frame sequences. Some clones are absent from its copies; in checked studies, under half trace to an unresolved V gene, and the reason for the others is unknown. Clone size and V and J calls were adopted from that table, with D and trimming inferred from the DNA. Here the sample has roughly 590,000 clones; roughly 95% occur a single time. Around 0.097% of the sample is in the top ten clones.

CD8 naive samples were CD45RO-negative cells positively selected for CCR7, giving a CD45RA+CCR7+ population that excluded TemRA cells. The donors were healthy, HIV-negative adults who had no recently reported acute infections or vaccinations. All donors were Caucasian adults living in Nashville, Tennessee, USA. After blood collection by leukapheresis, PBMCs were isolated using Ficoll-Histopaque density gradient centrifugation and then cryopreserved in the vapor phase of liquid nitrogen. Analytical flow cytometry was used to check the purity and quantity of every magnetically sorted T cell population. Genomic DNA was isolated from every sorted fraction and measured by UV absorbance on a Nanodrop 2000c. On this clone itself: Its antigen specificity is not known. The input lacks base qualities; no much larger clone sits a single base away.

General findings and caveats noted by the study authors: Pairwise subsampling indicated that sequencing depth was expected to affect the degree of clonotype sharing among donors. Only blood was sampled, and tissue TCR repertoires likely differ from those in blood. Higher generation probabilities were observed for clonotypes shared by all four sorted-subset donors than for non-shared clonotypes. Even with the large sequencing depth, rarefaction of the sorted-subset datasets indicated that sequencing was incomplete. Estimated clonotype richness was generally larger for naive than for memory subsets. Approximately 5% of naive CD4, 3.5% of naive CD8, roughly 2.5% of memory CD4, and 0.4% of memory CD8 clonotypes were shared across a few donors. The small number of donors limited the genetic and exposure-history diversity represented.

The chain uses TRBV5-6 and TRBJ2-1; TRBD2 agrees with 11 junctional bases. The sequenced sample consisted of naive CD8+ T cells sorted from blood. Interpreted using the paper, the cell subset or site label stands for: CD45RA+CCR7+. This receptor was obtained from a woman in her twenties or thirties in good health. This receptor has the CDR3 CASSPETSGMVDEQFF. The DNA sequence is as follows: TGTGCCAGCAGCCCAGAGACTAGCGGGATGGTCGATGAGCAGTTCTTC.